These 20 T cell receptor beta chains share one sample of origin, sequenced in a study of T cell responses to AZD1222 COVID-19 vaccine. This table comes from immunoSEQ multiplex PCR, and its TCRdb copy is limited to in-frame clones, with some not included. This table has 150,000 to 200,000 clones, approximately 90% appearing once. Specimen: peripheral blood, collected 28 days after the second AZD1222 dose. Receptor source: an adult who received the AZD1222 COVID-19 vaccine.

The rearrangement links TRBV7-9 to TRBJ2-1; D perhaps matches TRBD2 (5 bases). V gave up 3 bases and J gave up 8 bases, with 8 bases separating them. The germline V gene encodes CDR1 SEHNR and CDR2 FQNEAQ (reference sequence). This CDR3 has 12 residues. In nucleotides, the CDR3 is TGTGCCAGCAGCTTTACGGGATATGAGCAGTTCTTC. It is translated as CASSFTGYEQFF.

V usage is TRBV28 and J usage is TRBJ2-2; 9 bases line up with TRBD2. The germline V gene encodes CDR1 MDHEN and CDR2 SYDVKM. The ends lost 5 bases at V and 5 bases at J; junction bases unmatched: 3. This CDR3 contains 14 residues. CDR3 in amino acids: CASSMSGRTGELFF. For the CDR3, the DNA is TGTGCCAGCAGTATGAGCGGGAGGACCGGGGAGCTGTTTTTT.

The V and J genes are TRBV7-2 and TRBJ1-2; no firm D call. Germline loops: CDR1 SGHTA, CDR2 FQGNSA. The CDR3 has 17 amino acids. Trimming cost V 2 bases and J 7 bases, with 23 bases left between them. CDR3 nucleotides: TGTGCCAGCAGCTTAACCCAGTCGGCTGGCAGGAGCCGTGGCTACACCTTC. Its protein is CASSLTQSAGRSRGYTF.

The rearrangement uses TRBV7-2 and TRBJ2-1, with 7 bases lining up with TRBD2. In germline, CDR1 is SGHTA, CDR2 FQGNSA. The CDR3 covers 14 residues. V lost 3 bases and J lost 13; bases outside the gene matches: 12. Here the CDR3 reads CASSLGGSYPIQFF. CDR3 nucleotides: TGTGCCAGCAGCTTGGGCGGGAGTTACCCAATTCAGTTCTTC.

The rearrangement joins TRBV9 to TRBJ1-2, with D unresolved. The germline V gene has CDR1 SGDLS and CDR2 YYNGEE. V was pared by 0 bases and J by 5 bases, with 8 bases between. This CDR3 spans 13 amino acids. In DNA, the CDR3 is TGTGCCAGCAGCGTAGTTTCGGGGTATGGCTACACCTTC. Protein sequence: CASSVVSGYGYTF.

The genes are TRBV18 and TRBJ1-1; TRBD1 might be the D (6 bases). V lost 3 bases and J 7 bases, leaving 12 bases between the germline ends. CDR1 and CDR2 (germline): KGHSH, LQKENI. CDR3 length: 13 amino acids. Written as DNA, the CDR3 is TGTGCCAGCTCACCTAAGGGAGGGGGTGAAGCTTTCTTT. Translated, it gives CASSPKGGGEAFF.

The J gene is TRBJ2-3, the V gene TRBV7-9; 7 positions match TRBD2. This CDR3 has 17 amino acids. The germline V gene encodes CDR1 SEHNR and CDR2 FQNEAQ (reference sequence). The junction had 10 bases not matched to a gene; V was cut back by 0 bases and J by 4 bases. In DNA form, the CDR3 reads TGTGCCAGCAGCTTAGCGAGAGCGGGACGCTTAGCAGATACGCAGTATTTT. Protein product: CASSLARAGRLADTQYF.

The chain has TRBV25-1 and TRBJ2-1, with TRBD1 matching 9 bases. J lost 8 bases, V lost 5 bases, and 13 bases had no gene match. Germline-derived CDR1 and CDR2 are MGHDK and SYGVNS. The CDR3 extends over 16 amino acids. The CDR3 here is CASSTRTGTGIYEQFF. CDR3 DNA sequence: TGTGCCAGCAGTACCCGAACCGGGACAGGGATATATGAGCAGTTCTTC.

J is TRBJ2-7 and V is TRBV21-1; the table's D call, TRBD2, was not checked against the DNA. TRBV21-1 corresponds to a pseudogene. The CDR3 covers 12 residues. The CDR3 loop reads CASSNRLGEQYF. Written as DNA, the CDR3 is TGTGCCAGCAGCAACCGACTAGGCGAGCAGTACTTC.

This sequence joins TRBV14 and TRBJ1-5; the D is unclear. There are 13 residues in the CDR3. Germline assignment: CDR1 SGHDN and CDR2 FVKESK. V dropped 5 bases and J dropped 4 bases, with 9 bases sitting between them. The CDR3 loop is CASSIGINQPQHF. CDR3 bases: TGTGCCAGCAGCATAGGGATTAATCAGCCCCAGCATTTT.

In nucleotides, the CDR3 is TGTGCCAGCTCACCAAAGAACACCGGGGAGCTGTTTTTT. Protein: CASSPKNTGELFF. This rearrangement joins TRBV18 to TRBJ2-2; no definite D call. The CDR3 is 13 residues long. Trimming left V 2 bases short and J 1 base short, with 2 bases between. CDR1 and CDR2 from the germline V gene are KGHSH and LQKENI.

V is TRBV7-7 and J is TRBJ2-3; 7 positions match TRBD2. With 6 bases clipped from V and 0 bases from J, the junction kept 3 bases outside the gene matches. There are 14 residues in the CDR3. Germline V gene sequence: CDR1 SSHAT, CDR2 FNYEAQ (reference sequence). CDR3 amino acids: CASSFSGSTDTQYF. The DNA for the CDR3 is TGTGCCAGCAGTTTTAGCGGGAGCACAGATACGCAGTATTTT.

The J gene is TRBJ2-1, the V gene TRBV27; 7 bases fit TRBD2. Germline CDR1 and CDR2: MNHEY and SMNVEV (reference sequence). V dropped 3 bases and J dropped 3; count of bases not matched to a gene: 8. The CDR3 extends over 16 amino acids. The CDR3 is CASSFRTSVFYNEQFF. The CDR3 DNA is TGTGCCAGCAGTTTTCGGACTAGTGTCTTCTACAATGAGCAGTTCTTC.

The sample holds one count of this clone. The chain is built from TRBV12-3 or TRBV12-4 and TRBJ1-2; 10 bases agree with TRBD1. V shed 5 bases and J 5 bases; nucleotides not matched to a gene: 2. The CDR3 contains 13 residues. CDR3 DNA: TGTGCCAGCAGTAGGACAGGGGGTTATGGCTACACCTTC. Its translation is CASSRTGGYGYTF.

The CDR3 sequence is CARRSRFENTIYF. The CDR3 DNA reads TGTGCCAGAAGGTCCAGGTTTGAAAACACCATATATTTT. The chain has TRBV5-3 and TRBJ1-3; D gene unclear. TRBV5-3 falls under the ORF class, with uncertain function. CDR3 length equals 13 residues. Trimming took 5 bases from V and 6 from J, leaving 12 bases between them.

The chain carries TRBV6-6 and TRBJ1-2; a possible D gene is TRBD1 (5 bases). Per germline, CDR1 MNHNY and CDR2 SVGAGI (reference sequence). CDR3 length equals 13 residues. Trimming removed 2 bases from V and 7 bases from J, with 11 bases in between. The CDR3 nucleotides read TGTGCCAGCAGTTACGACAGTCAATTTGGCTACACCTTC. It is translated as CASSYDSQFGYTF.

V and J are TRBV28 and TRBJ1-1; perhaps TRBD1 as D (6 bases). Between the trimmed V and J ends, which lost 8 bases and 5 bases, there was a span of 12 bases. Germline values: CDR1 MDHEN, CDR2 SYDVKM. The CDR3 is 12 residues long. In nucleotides, the CDR3 is TGTGCCAGCCACCCAGGGGTTACTGAAGCTTTCTTT. This codes for CASHPGVTEAFF.

The chain couples TRBV19 to TRBJ1-2; D gene ambiguous. The germline V and J ends were trimmed by 3 bases and 1 base, with 6 bases remaining between them. Germline V lookup: CDR1 LNHDA, CDR2 SQIVND (reference sequence). This CDR3 is 13 amino acids long. The CDR3 spells CASSILSNYGYTF. The CDR3 coding sequence is TGTGCCAGTAGTATTCTCAGTAACTATGGCTACACCTTC.

V is TRBV28 and J is TRBJ2-1; 8 bases line up with TRBD2. CDR1 is MDHEN and CDR2 is SYDVKM in the germline V gene. V shed 5 bases and J 8 bases; nucleotides not matched to a gene: 8. This CDR3 spans 14 amino acids. The CDR3 is CASSPRDGRDEQFF. The CDR3 DNA sequence: TGTGCCAGCAGTCCCCGGGACGGGAGGGATGAGCAGTTCTTC.

The chain uses TRBV7-9 and TRBJ1-4, with D possibly being TRBD1 (6 bases). This CDR3 is 14 amino acids long. Looked up from germline, CDR1 is SEHNR and CDR2 is FQNEAQ (reference sequence). V lost 1 base and J lost 6, with 9 bases in between. For the CDR3, the DNA is TGTGCCAGCAGCTTAGGGACAGCCCATGAAAAACTGTTTTTT. Translation: CASSLGTAHEKLFF.